The rows below give T cell receptor beta chains drawn from one sample of a study of blood T cell repertoires in COVID-19. The assay was immunoSEQ multiplex PCR, and TCRdb's table has in-frame clones only and misses some. The repertoire has approximately 210,000 clones, less than 85% of them found once; the top ten carry over 6%. Sequenced material: peripheral blood. The origin of the receptors is a woman over 75 with COVID-19, enrolled during active disease. The CDR3 runs from the conserved cysteine through the conserved F or W. A D gene is named only where the DNA matches it firmly. Size values are once, few and many counts, or a class for expanded clones, and some rows have none.

clone size: -; V gene: TRBV27; D gene: TRBD1; J gene: TRBJ1-1; CDR3 protein: CASRKTGGSEAFF; CDR3 DNA: TGTGCCAGCAGAAAAACAGGGGGCTCTGAAGCTTTCTTT
clone size: -; V gene: TRBV5-1; D gene: -; J gene: TRBJ1-2; CDR3 protein: CASSRDGGNYGYTF; CDR3 DNA: TGCGCCAGCAGCCGGGACGGGGGTAACTATGGCTACACCTTC
clone size: once; V gene: TRBV2; D gene: -; J gene: TRBJ1-4; CDR3 protein: CASTPLGVGNEKLFF; CDR3 DNA: TGTGCCAGCACCCCCTTGGGCGTAGGTAATGAAAAACTGTTTTTT
clone size: -; V gene: TRBV6-2/TRBV6-3; D gene: -; J gene: TRBJ1-1; CDR3 protein: CASSSPGIEAFF; CDR3 DNA: TGTGCCAGCAGTTCGCCGGGGATTGAAGCTTTCTTT
clone size: -; V gene: TRBV7-8; D gene: TRBD2; J gene: TRBJ2-3; CDR3 protein: CASSLARQGLAGGADTQYF; CDR3 DNA: TGTGCCAGCAGCTTAGCGCGTCAAGGACTAGCGGGGGGGGCAGATACGCAGTATTTT
clone size: -; V gene: TRBV5-1; D gene: -; J gene: TRBJ2-1; CDR3 protein: CASSPQGRSYNEQFF; CDR3 DNA: TGCGCCAGCAGCCCACAGGGTCGCTCCTACAATGAGCAGTTCTTC
clone size: -; V gene: TRBV5-1; D gene: -; J gene: TRBJ2-2; CDR3 protein: CASRKGGPNTGELFF; CDR3 DNA: TGCGCCAGCAGAAAGGGGGGGCCGAACACCGGGGAGCTGTTTTTT
clone size: -; V gene: TRBV6-1; D gene: -; J gene: TRBJ1-1; CDR3 protein: CASSEETRAEAFF; CDR3 DNA: TGTGCCAGCAGTGAGGAGACCAGGGCTGAAGCTTTCTTT
clone size: -; V gene: TRBV5-5; D gene: -; J gene: TRBJ1-6; CDR3 protein: CASSLWPLGGQNSPLHF; CDR3 DNA: TGTGCCAGCAGCTTGTGGCCGTTAGGAGGTCAAAATTCACCCCTCCACTTT
clone size: -; V gene: TRBV6-5; D gene: -; J gene: TRBJ2-1; CDR3 protein: CASSFPGLPDEQFF; CDR3 DNA: TGTGCCAGCAGTTTCCCGGGACTTCCGGATGAGCAGTTCTTC
clone size: -; V gene: TRBV15; D gene: -; J gene: TRBJ2-7; CDR3 protein: CATSKPGTIYEQYF; CDR3 DNA: TGTGCCACCTCAAAACCCGGGACAATCTACGAGCAGTACTTC
clone size: -; V gene: TRBV6-5; D gene: TRBD2; J gene: TRBJ2-1; CDR3 protein: CASSLGTSGSGEQFF; CDR3 DNA: TGTGCCAGCAGTTTAGGGACTAGCGGGAGCGGTGAGCAGTTCTTC
clone size: once; V gene: TRBV19; D gene: -; J gene: TRBJ1-3; CDR3 protein: CASSASRSGNTIYF; CDR3 DNA: TGTGCCAGTAGTGCGAGCCGCTCTGGAAACACCATATATTTT